These T cell receptor beta chains were read from a single sample in a study of OX40 agonist ivuxolimab in advanced cancers. Assay: immunoSEQ multiplex PCR; the TCRdb copy retains only in-frame clones and omits some. Of about 89,000 clones listed, roughly 90% are singletons. Specimen: CD4+ or CD8+ T cells sorted from blood, collected in a trial of the OX40 agonist ivuxolimab. Receptors originate from an adult with an advanced solid tumor such as melanoma, head and neck, liver or kidney cancer. Both conserved end residues are part of each CDR3. D genes are given only for firm matches. Only part of the rows carry a size: once, few, many, or a class if the clone is expanded.

.	TRBV5-1	TRBJ2-7	.	CASSLVEVNEQYF	TGCGCCAGCAGCTTGGTAGAGGTCAACGAGCAGTACTTC
TRBD1	TRBV5-8	TRBJ1-4	.	CASSLQGVNEKLFF	TGTGCCAGCAGCTTGCAGGGGGTGAATGAAAAACTGTTTTTT
.	TRBV6-1	TRBJ1-2	.	CASSEASGHSYGYTF	TGTGCCAGCAGTGAAGCCTCGGGACATTCCTATGGCTACACCTTC
TRBD1	TRBV7-3	TRBJ1-6	.	CASSTGTTGVNSPLHF	TGTGCCAGCAGCACTGGGACGACAGGGGTTAATTCACCCCTCCACTTT
.	TRBV4-3	TRBJ1-1	.	CASSQVMGYTEAFF	TGCGCCAGCAGCCAAGTAATGGGGTACACTGAAGCTTTCTTT
TRBD1	TRBV6-5	TRBJ1-1	.	CASSERTGNTEAFF	TGTGCCAGCAGTGAGAGGACAGGAAACACTGAAGCTTTCTTT
TRBD2	TRBV5-4	TRBJ2-2	.	CASSWPRLAGGTNTGELFF	TGTGCCAGCAGCTGGCCCCGGCTAGCGGGAGGGACGAACACCGGGGAGCTGTTTTTT
.	TRBV6-5	TRBJ2-7	.	CASRKMTGSYEQYF	TGTGCCAGCAGAAAAATGACAGGATCCTACGAGCAGTACTTC
.	TRBV25-1	TRBJ2-1	.	CASNGRENEQFF	TGTGCCAGCAATGGAAGAGAGAATGAGCAGTTCTTC
TRBD1	TRBV30	TRBJ2-2	.	CAWRRTGTGELFF	TGTGCCTGGAGAAGGACAGGCACCGGGGAGCTGTTTTTT
.	TRBV2	TRBJ2-2	.	CASRLNTGELFF	TGTGCCAGCAGGCTCAACACCGGGGAGCTGTTTTTT
TRBD2	TRBV5-1	TRBJ2-1	.	CASSFSGSSYNEQFF	TGCGCCAGCAGCTTTAGCGGGAGCTCCTACAATGAGCAGTTCTTC
TRBD1	TRBV7-9	TRBJ1-3	.	CASSFSGTGADTIYF	TGTGCCAGCAGCTTCTCAGGGACAGGGGCTGACACCATATATTTT
TRBD2	TRBV15	TRBJ2-5	.	CATSRDLLAGGETQYF	TGTGCCACCAGCAGAGACCTACTAGCGGGGGGCGAGACCCAGTACTTC
.	TRBV28	TRBJ2-1	.	CASSLASRGPYNEQFF	TGTGCCAGCAGTTTGGCCTCCAGGGGTCCCTACAATGAGCAGTTCTTC
.	TRBV27	TRBJ1-4	.	CASSSVRSNEKLFF	TGTGCCAGCAGTTCCGTGAGAAGTAATGAAAAACTGTTTTTT
TRBD2	TRBV28	TRBJ2-7	.	CASGAGGLQDEQYF	TGTGCCAGCGGCGCGGGGGGACTGCAAGACGAGCAGTACTTC
TRBD1	TRBV5-1	TRBJ1-2	.	CASSPGQEPYGYTF	TGCGCCAGCAGCCCAGGACAGGAGCCATATGGCTACACCTTC
TRBD1	TRBV19	TRBJ2-1	.	CASSTQGVSYNEQFF	TGTGCCAGTAGTACACAGGGGGTGTCCTACAATGAGCAGTTCTTC
TRBD1	TRBV9	TRBJ2-6	.	CASSALTGAGANVLTF	TGTGCCAGCAGCGCATTGACAGGGGCTGGGGCCAACGTCCTGACTTTC
.	TRBV27	TRBJ2-5	.	CASSGMGGPLPQYF	TGTGCCAGCAGTGGGATGGGGGGGCCCCTCCCCCAGTACTTC
.	TRBV4-3	TRBJ2-5	.	CASSPKRGETQYF	TGCGCCAGCAGCCCTAAACGTGGGGAGACCCAGTACTTC
TRBD1	TRBV7-8	TRBJ2-1	.	CASSLAPGGNEQFF	TGTGCCAGCAGCTTAGCTCCAGGGGGTAATGAGCAGTTCTTC
.	TRBV7-6	TRBJ2-7	.	CASSSHTGEQYF	TGTGCCAGCAGCTCCCATACGGGCGAGCAGTACTTC
.	TRBV19	TRBJ2-2	.	CASSIGRVAGELFF	TGTGCCAGTAGTATAGGAAGGGTGGCCGGGGAGCTGTTTTTT
TRBD1	TRBV30	TRBJ2-4	.	CAGTWTGSTDIQYF	TGTGCCGGAACTTGGACAGGGAGTACGGACATTCAGTACTTC
.	TRBV7-2	TRBJ2-6	.	CASSPGSSGANVLTF	TGTGCCAGCAGCCCCGGGAGCTCTGGGGCCAACGTCCTGACTTTC
.	TRBV15	TRBJ2-3	once	CATSRVGTDTQYF	TGTGCCACCAGCAGAGTCGGAACAGATACGCAGTATTTT
TRBD1	TRBV5-1	TRBJ2-3	.	CASSTGVQGDTQYF	TGCGCCAGCAGCACAGGGGTACAAGGAGATACGCAGTATTTT
.	TRBV4-3	TRBJ1-2	.	CASSTNQGFPNYGYTF	TGCGCCAGCAGCACAAACCAGGGGTTCCCTAACTATGGCTACACCTTC
.	TRBV28	TRBJ1-2	.	CATSRGGATYGYTF	TGTGCCACCTCACGCGGGGGGGCGACCTATGGCTACACCTTC
.	TRBV5-1	TRBJ2-2	.	CACMRGDINTGELFF	TGCGCCTGCATGAGGGGGGACATTAACACCGGGGAGCTGTTTTTT
.	TRBV5-1	TRBJ2-2	.	CASSLGVSNTGELFF	TGCGCCAGCAGCTTGGGGGTCAGTAACACCGGGGAGCTGTTTTTT
.	TRBV19	TRBJ2-7	.	CASSTPGYEQYF	TGTGCCAGTAGTACCCCTGGCTACGAGCAGTACTTC
TRBD2	TRBV11-2	TRBJ2-3	.	CASSSSTSGSTDTQYF	TGTGCCAGCAGCTCCTCTACTAGCGGTAGCACAGATACGCAGTATTTT
TRBD1	TRBV5-5	TRBJ1-2	.	CASSKGQGLYGYTF	TGTGCCAGCAGCAAAGGACAGGGACTCTATGGCTACACCTTC
TRBD2	TRBV7-2	TRBJ2-1	.	CASSPGGGAWDEQFF	TGTGCCAGCAGCCCCGGCGGGGGGGCTTGGGATGAGCAGTTCTTC
TRBD2	TRBV6-5	TRBJ2-1	.	CASSYSGISYNEQFF	TGTGCCAGCAGTTACAGCGGGATCTCCTACAATGAGCAGTTCTTC
TRBD2	TRBV6-1	TRBJ2-7	.	CASSDPDRPAGVSYEQYF	TGTGCCAGCAGTGATCCGGATCGTCCAGCGGGGGTGTCCTACGAGCAGTACTTC
TRBD1	TRBV18	TRBJ2-2	.	CASSPGTANTGELFF	TGTGCCAGCTCACCTGGGACAGCGAACACCGGGGAGCTGTTTTTT
TRBD1	TRBV7-7	TRBJ2-5	.	CASSAGTVQETQYF	TGTGCCAGCAGCGCTGGGACAGTCCAAGAGACCCAGTACTTC
.	TRBV15	TRBJ2-1	.	CATRLKGVNEQFF	TGTGCCACCAGACTTAAGGGAGTCAATGAGCAGTTCTTC